This record covers a single TCR beta chain. The CDR3 spans 19 residues. Trimming removed 4 bases at V and 0 bases at J, with 22 bases between. In germline, CDR1 is LGHNA, CDR2 YNFKEQ. Per the original data handling: Using reference gene primer amplification, nucleated cell counts were estimated. Data came from immunoSEQ multiplex PCR; TCRdb stores just in-frame clones and leaves some out. The V and J calls and the clone size are those of that table, but D and trimming were determined from the DNA. This sample has tens of thousands of clones, with 75% to 85% found just once. This sample is part of a study of blood T cell repertoires in COVID-19. As for the study in general: T cells, B-cell-depleted T cells, or PBMCs provided the cDNA or gDNA that served as material.

The J gene is TRBJ1-3, the V gene TRBV4-2; perhaps TRBD1 as D (6 bases). This clonotype was sampled from a human donor in a cohort sampled during active COVID-19. Material: peripheral blood. CDR3 residues: CASSLDSVIGALSGNTIYF. The CDR3 nucleotides read TGTGCCAGCAGCCTGGACAGCGTAATCGGGGCCCTCTCTGGAAACACCATATATTTT.